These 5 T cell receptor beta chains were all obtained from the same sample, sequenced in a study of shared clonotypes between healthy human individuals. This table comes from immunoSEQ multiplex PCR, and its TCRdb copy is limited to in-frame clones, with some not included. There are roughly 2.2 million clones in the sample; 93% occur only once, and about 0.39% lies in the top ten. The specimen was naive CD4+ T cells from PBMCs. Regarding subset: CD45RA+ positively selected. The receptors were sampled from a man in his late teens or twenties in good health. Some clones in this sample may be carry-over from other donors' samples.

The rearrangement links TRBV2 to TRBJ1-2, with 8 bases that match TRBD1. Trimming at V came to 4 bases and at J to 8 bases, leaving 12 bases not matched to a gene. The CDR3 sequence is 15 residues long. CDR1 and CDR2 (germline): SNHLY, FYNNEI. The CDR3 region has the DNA TGTGCCAGCAGTGCAGCCCCCCTCGCAGGGGGCGGCTACACCTTC. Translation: CASSAAPLAGGGYTF.

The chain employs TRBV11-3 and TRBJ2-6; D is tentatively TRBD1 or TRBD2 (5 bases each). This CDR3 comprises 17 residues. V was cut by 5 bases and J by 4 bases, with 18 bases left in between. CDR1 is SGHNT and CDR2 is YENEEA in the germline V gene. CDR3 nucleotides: TGTGCCAGCAGCCCCCGGACGGGACCCGGAGGGGCCAACGTCCTGACTTTC. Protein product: CASSPRTGPGGANVLTF.

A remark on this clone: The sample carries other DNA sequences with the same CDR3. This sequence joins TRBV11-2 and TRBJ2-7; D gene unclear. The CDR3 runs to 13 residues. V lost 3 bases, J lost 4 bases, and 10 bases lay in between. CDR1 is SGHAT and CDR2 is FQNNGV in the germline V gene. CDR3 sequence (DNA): TGTGCCAGCAGCTTGCGACAAACGTACGAGCAGTACTTC. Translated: CASSLRQTYEQYF.

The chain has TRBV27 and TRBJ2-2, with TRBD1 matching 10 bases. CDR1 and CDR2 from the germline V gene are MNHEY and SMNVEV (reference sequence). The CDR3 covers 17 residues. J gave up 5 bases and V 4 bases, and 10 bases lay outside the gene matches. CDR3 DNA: TGTGCCAGCAGTTCCCGGTGGGACAGGGGACGGACCGGGGAGCTGTTTTTT. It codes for CASSSRWDRGRTGELFF.

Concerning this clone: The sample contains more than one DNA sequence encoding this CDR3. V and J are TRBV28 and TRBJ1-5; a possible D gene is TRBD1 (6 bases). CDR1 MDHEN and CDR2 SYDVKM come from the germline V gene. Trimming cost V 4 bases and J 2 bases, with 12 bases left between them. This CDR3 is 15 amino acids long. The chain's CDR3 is CASSSGPGGNQPQHF. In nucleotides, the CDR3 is TGTGCCAGCAGTTCGGGTCCAGGGGGCAATCAGCCCCAGCATTTT.